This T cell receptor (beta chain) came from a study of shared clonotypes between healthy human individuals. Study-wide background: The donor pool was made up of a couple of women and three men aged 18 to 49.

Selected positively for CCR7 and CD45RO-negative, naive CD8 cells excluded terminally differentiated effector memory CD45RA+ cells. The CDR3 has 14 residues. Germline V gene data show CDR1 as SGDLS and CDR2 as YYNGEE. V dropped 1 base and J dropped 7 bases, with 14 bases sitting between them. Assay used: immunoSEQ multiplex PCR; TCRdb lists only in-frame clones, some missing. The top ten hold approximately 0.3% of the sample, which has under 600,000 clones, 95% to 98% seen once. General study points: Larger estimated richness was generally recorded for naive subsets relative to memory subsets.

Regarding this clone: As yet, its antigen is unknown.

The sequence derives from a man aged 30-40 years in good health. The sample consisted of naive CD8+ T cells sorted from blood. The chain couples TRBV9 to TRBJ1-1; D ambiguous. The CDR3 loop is CASSVRGSWDEAFF. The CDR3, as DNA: TGTGCCAGCAGCGTAAGAGGCTCGTGGGATGAAGCTTTCTTT.